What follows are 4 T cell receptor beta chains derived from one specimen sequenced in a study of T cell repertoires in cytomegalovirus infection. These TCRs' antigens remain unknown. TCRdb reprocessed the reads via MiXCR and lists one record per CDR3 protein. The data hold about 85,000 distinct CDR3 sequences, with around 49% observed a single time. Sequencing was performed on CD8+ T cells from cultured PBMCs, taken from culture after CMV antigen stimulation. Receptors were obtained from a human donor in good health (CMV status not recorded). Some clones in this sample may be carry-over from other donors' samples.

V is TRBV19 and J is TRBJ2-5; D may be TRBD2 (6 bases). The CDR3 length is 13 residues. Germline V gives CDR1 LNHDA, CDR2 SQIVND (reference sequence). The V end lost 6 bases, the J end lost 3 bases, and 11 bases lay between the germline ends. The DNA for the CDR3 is TGTGCCAGTAGCCCCGGGGGAGAAGAGACCCAGTACTTC. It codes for CASSPGGEETQYF.

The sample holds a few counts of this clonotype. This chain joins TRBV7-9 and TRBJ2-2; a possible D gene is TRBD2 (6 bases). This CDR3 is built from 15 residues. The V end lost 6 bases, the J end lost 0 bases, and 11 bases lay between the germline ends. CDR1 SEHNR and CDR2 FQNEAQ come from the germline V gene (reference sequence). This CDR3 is CASRHRDSNTGELFF. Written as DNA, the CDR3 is TGTGCCAGCAGGCACCGGGACTCGAACACCGGGGAGCTGTTTTTT.

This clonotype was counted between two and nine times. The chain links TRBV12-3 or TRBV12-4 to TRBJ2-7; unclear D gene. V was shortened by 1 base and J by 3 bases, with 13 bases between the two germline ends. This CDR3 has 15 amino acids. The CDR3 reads CASSLVGSLNYEQYF. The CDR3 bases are TGTGCCAGCAGTTTAGTTGGCAGCCTTAACTACGAGCAGTACTTC.

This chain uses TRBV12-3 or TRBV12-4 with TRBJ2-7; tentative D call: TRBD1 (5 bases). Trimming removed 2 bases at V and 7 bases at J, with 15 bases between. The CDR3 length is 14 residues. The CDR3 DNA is TGTGCCAGCAGTTTATACAGGCGCGCTACGGAGCAGTACTTC. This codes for CASSLYRRATEQYF.